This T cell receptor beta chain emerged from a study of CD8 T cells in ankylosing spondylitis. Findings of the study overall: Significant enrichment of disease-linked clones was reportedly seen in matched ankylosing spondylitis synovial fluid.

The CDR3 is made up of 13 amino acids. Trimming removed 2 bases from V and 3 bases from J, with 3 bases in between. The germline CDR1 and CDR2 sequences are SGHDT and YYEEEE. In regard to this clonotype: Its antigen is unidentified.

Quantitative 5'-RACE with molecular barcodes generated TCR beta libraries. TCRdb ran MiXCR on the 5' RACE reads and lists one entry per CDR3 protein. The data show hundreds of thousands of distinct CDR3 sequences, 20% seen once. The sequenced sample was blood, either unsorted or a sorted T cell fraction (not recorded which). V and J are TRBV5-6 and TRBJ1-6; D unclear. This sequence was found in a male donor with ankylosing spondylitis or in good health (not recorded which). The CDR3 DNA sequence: TGTGCCAGCAGCTTTGGCTATAATTCACCCCTCCACTTT. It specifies CASSFGYNSPLHF. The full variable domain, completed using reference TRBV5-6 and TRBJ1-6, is DAGVTQSPTHLIKTRGQQVTLRCSPKSGHDTVSWYQQALGQGPQFIFQYYEEEERQRGNFPDRFSGHQFPNYSSELNVNALLLGDSALYLCASSFGYNSPLHFGNGTRLTVT.